These 17 T cell receptor beta chains were sequenced from one sample in a study of response to subunit inactivated influenza vaccine. TCRdb processed the RT-PCR reads anew with MiXCR; each CDR3 protein has one entry. The table includes 650,000 to 800,000 distinct CDR3 sequences, approximately 14% detected once. The sequenced sample was PBMCs from blood, obtained around 15 days before vaccination. All receptors come from a man aged 45-65 years who received an inactivated influenza vaccine.

This clonotype was seen only a few times. The chain is built from TRBV29-1 and TRBJ2-2, with 11 bases that match TRBD2. There are 15 residues in the CDR3. The trim removed 4 bases at V and 5 bases at J, leaving 6 bases unmatched. CDR1 and CDR2 (germline): SQVTM, ANQGSEA. The CDR3 nucleotides are TGCAGCGTTGGACTAGCGGGACGGTGGACCGGGGAGCTGTTTTTT. Protein: CSVGLAGRWTGELFF.

The chain combines TRBV7-2 with TRBJ2-1; D is undetermined. The germline gives CDR1 SGHTA, CDR2 FQGNSA. The CDR3 loop spans 13 amino acids. Trimming stripped 5 bases from V and 7 bases from J, with 12 bases between. The CDR3 bases are TGTGCCAGCAGCCCAATGACGGCGAATGAGCAGTTCTTC. It yields the protein CASSPMTANEQFF.

In its sample, this clonotype was seen a few times. V and J are TRBV10-3 and TRBJ2-7; D is unclear. The CDR3 is made up of 14 amino acids. Trimming took off 0 bases at V and 3 bases at J, with 9 bases between the two ends. Germline CDR1 ENHRY, CDR2 SYGVKD. The CDR3 sequence is CAISESTARYEQYF. The CDR3 DNA reads TGTGCCATCAGTGAGTCAACGGCCCGCTACGAGCAGTACTTC.

This clonotype was picked up many times. The chain recombines TRBV12-5 with TRBJ1-1; possible D gene TRBD1, 5 bases. Germline CDR1 reads LGHNT; CDR2 reads FRNRAP. With 5 bases removed from V and 1 base from J, the gap between germline ends came to 8 bases. The CDR3 is made up of 13 amino acids. The CDR3 sequence is CASGHGTNTEAFF. The CDR3 bases are TGTGCTAGTGGTCACGGGACGAACACTGAAGCTTTCTTT.

The chain couples TRBV21-1 to TRBJ2-1; the table's D call TRBD2 went unverified against the DNA. TRBV21-1 is a listed pseudogene. This CDR3 is built from 15 residues. CDR3 protein: CASSPAGKDYNEQFF. Written as DNA, the CDR3 is TGTGCCAGCAGCCCGGCGGGGAAGGACTACAATGAGCAGTTCTTC.

This clonotype was observed many times. V gene TRBV20-1 combines with J gene TRBJ1-5; 7 bases are a match to TRBD1. With 5 bases clipped from V and 5 bases from J, the junction kept 6 bases outside the gene matches. Germline CDR1 is DFQATT and CDR2 is SNEGSKA (reference sequence). The CDR3 has 13 residues. CDR3 region: CSASRQGDQPQHF. The CDR3 DNA follows: TGCAGTGCTTCAAGACAGGGCGATCAGCCCCAGCATTTT.

The V and J genes are TRBV7-2 and TRBJ2-3; D could derive from TRBD1 or TRBD2 (5 bases each). In germline, CDR1 is SGHTA, CDR2 FQGNSA. Deletions cut 3 bases from V and 1 base from J, with 11 bases between. The CDR3 extends over 15 amino acids. This chain's CDR3 is CASSLGRFGTDTQYF. The CDR3 DNA reads as TGTGCCAGCAGCTTGGGACGATTCGGCACAGATACGCAGTATTTT.

The rearrangement uses TRBV5-6 and TRBJ2-5; perhaps TRBD2 as D (6 bases). The CDR3 is 16 amino acids. Trimming shortened V by 1 base and J by 5 bases, and 18 bases separated the two germline ends. Per the germline V gene, CDR1 is SGHDT and CDR2 is YYEEEE. The CDR3 bases are TGTGCCAGCAGCTTGTGGCGGGACTCCCGGGGGGAGACCCAGTACTTC. Protein sequence: CASSLWRDSRGETQYF. The whole variable domain, filled in from reference TRBV5-6 and TRBJ2-5, reads DAGVTQSPTHLIKTRGQQVTLRCSPKSGHDTVSWYQQALGQGPQFIFQYYEEEERQRGNFPDRFSGHQFPNYSSELNVNALLLGDSALYLCASSLWRDSRGETQYFGPGTRLLVL.

This clonotype has more than one count but fewer than ten. J is TRBJ2-2 and V is TRBV4-1; TRBD1 aligns across 8 bases. V gave up 5 bases and J gave up 7 bases; unmatched junction bases: 6. CDR1 and CDR2 (germline): MGHRA, YSYEKL. The CDR3 has 14 amino acids. The CDR3 region is CASSFGQGSGELFF. For the CDR3, the DNA is TGCGCCAGCAGCTTTGGACAGGGAAGCGGGGAGCTGTTTTTT.

This clonotype has more than one count but fewer than ten. The rearrangement joins TRBV4-3 to TRBJ2-1, with D possibly TRBD2 on 7 matching bases. Germline CDR1 reads LGHNA; CDR2 reads YSLEER. Trimming shortened V by 4 bases and J by 5 bases, and 21 bases separated the two germline ends. The CDR3 is made up of 17 amino acids. CDR3 DNA sequence: TGCGCCAGCAGCCCCCTTGTGGGGGGGCCAATCAACAATGAGCAGTTCTTC. Amino acid sequence: CASSPLVGGPINNEQFF.

A few counts support this clonotype. The chain couples TRBV27 to TRBJ2-2, with 8 bases matching TRBD2. The V segment lost 2 bases and the J segment 3 bases; nucleotides outside the gene matches: 5. The CDR3 extends over 16 amino acids. CDR1 is MNHEY and CDR2 is SMNVEV in the germline V gene (reference sequence). The CDR3 loop is CASSLRGGADTGELFF. CDR3 in DNA: TGTGCCAGCAGTTTACGGGGGGGCGCCGACACCGGGGAGCTGTTTTTT.

This clonotype has just a few counts. This chain joins TRBV28 and TRBJ2-1; unclear D gene. Germline loops: CDR1 MDHEN, CDR2 SYDVKM. V was shortened by 8 bases and J by 0 bases, with 20 bases between the two germline ends. This CDR3 has 17 amino acids. The CDR3 here is CASSTRLDQSSYNEQFF. CDR3 in DNA: TGTGCCAGCTCAACTCGCCTAGACCAGAGCTCCTACAATGAGCAGTTCTTC.

This chain links TRBV20-1 with TRBJ2-3; 8 bases align to TRBD1. The CDR3 extends over 14 amino acids. The germline CDR1 and CDR2 sequences are DFQATT and SNEGSKA (reference sequence). After removal of 4 bases from V and 3 bases from J, the junction contained 6 bases not matched to a gene. CDR3 in amino acids: CSAKGTGGTDTQYF. In DNA form, the CDR3 reads TGCAGTGCTAAGGGGACAGGTGGAACAGATACGCAGTATTTT.

V gene TRBV20-1 combines with J gene TRBJ1-1; TRBD1 matches 9 bases. There are 16 residues in the CDR3. Unmatched junction bases numbered 9, after V lost 2 bases and J lost 2 bases. The germline gives CDR1 DFQATT, CDR2 SNEGSKA (reference sequence). The CDR3 nucleotides are TGCAGTGCTAGACCCGGGACAGGGACCTCCAACACTGAAGCTTTCTTT. Protein sequence: CSARPGTGTSNTEAFF.

The genes are TRBV28 and TRBJ2-5; 8 nucleotides match TRBD1. Germline lookup yields CDR1 MDHEN and CDR2 SYDVKM. The V segment lost 3 bases and the J segment 2 bases; nucleotides outside the gene matches: 5. The CDR3 contains 15 residues. DNA for the CDR3: TGTGCCAGCAGTTTGGGCAGGGGGCGGCAAGAGACCCAGTACTTC. This sequence encodes CASSLGRGRQETQYF.

The J gene is TRBJ2-3, the V gene TRBV6-2 or TRBV6-3; 7 bases align to TRBD1. The trim removed 6 bases at V and 2 bases at J, leaving 11 bases unmatched. The length of the CDR3 is 16 residues. Looked up from germline, CDR1 is MNHEY and CDR2 is SVGEGT. The CDR3 here is CASRPRDRAFTDTQYF. CDR3 nucleotides: TGTGCCAGCAGACCCCGGGACAGAGCTTTCACAGATACGCAGTATTTT.

This chain joins TRBV3-1 and TRBJ1-1; 7 positions agree with TRBD1. The germline V gene encodes CDR1 LGHDT and CDR2 YNNKEL (reference sequence). The CDR3 runs to 12 residues. The V and J ends lost 4 bases and 14 bases, in that order; junction bases with no gene match: 10. CDR3 loop: CASSLTEKDRFF. The CDR3 DNA is TGTGCCAGCAGCCTTACCGAGAAGGACAGGTTCTTT.